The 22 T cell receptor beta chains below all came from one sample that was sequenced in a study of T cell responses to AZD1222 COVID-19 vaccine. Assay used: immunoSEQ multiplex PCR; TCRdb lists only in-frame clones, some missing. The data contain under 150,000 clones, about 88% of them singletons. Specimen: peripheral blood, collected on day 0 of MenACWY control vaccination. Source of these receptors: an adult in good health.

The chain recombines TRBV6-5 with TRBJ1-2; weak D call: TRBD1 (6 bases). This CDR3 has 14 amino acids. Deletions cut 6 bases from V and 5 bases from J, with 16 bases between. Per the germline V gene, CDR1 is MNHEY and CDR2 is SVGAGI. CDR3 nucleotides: TGTGCCAGCAGCCCCGGGACAAGATCTTATGGCTACACCTTC. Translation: CASSPGTRSYGYTF.

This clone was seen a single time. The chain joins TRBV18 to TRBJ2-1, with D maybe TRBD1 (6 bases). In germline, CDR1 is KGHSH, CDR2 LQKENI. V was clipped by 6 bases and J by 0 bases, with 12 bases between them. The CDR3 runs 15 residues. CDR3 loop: CASSLQGSSYNEQFF. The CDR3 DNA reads TGTGCCAGCTCCCTACAGGGAAGCTCCTACAATGAGCAGTTCTTC.

The CDR3 bases are TGTGCCAGCAGCGCTAGTTGGGGGTTCAATCAGCCCCAGCATTTT. Residues: CASSASWGFNQPQHF. The rearrangement joins TRBV9 to TRBJ1-5; D perhaps matches TRBD1 (5 bases). The CDR3 contains 15 residues. V lost 3 bases and J 3 bases, leaving 13 bases between the germline ends. Per germline, CDR1 SGDLS and CDR2 YYNGEE.

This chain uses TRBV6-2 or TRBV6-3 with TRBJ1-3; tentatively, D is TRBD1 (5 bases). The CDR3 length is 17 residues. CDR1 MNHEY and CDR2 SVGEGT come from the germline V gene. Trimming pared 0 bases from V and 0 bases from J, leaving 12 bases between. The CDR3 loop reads CASSYSGRGSSGNTIYF. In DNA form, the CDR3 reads TGTGCCAGCAGTTACTCGGGCCGGGGGAGCTCTGGAAACACCATATATTTT.

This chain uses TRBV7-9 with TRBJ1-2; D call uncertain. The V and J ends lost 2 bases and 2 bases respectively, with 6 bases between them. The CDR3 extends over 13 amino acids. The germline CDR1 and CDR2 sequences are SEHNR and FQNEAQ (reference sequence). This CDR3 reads CASSLLVNYGYTF. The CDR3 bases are TGTGCCAGCAGCTTATTGGTAAACTATGGCTACACCTTC. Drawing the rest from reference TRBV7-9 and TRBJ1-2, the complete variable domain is DTGVSQNPRHKITKRGQNVTFRCDPISEHNRLYWYRQTLGQGPEFLTYFQNEAQLEKSRLLSDRFSAERPKGSFSTLEIQRTEQGDSAMYLCASSLLVNYGYTFGSGTRLTVV.

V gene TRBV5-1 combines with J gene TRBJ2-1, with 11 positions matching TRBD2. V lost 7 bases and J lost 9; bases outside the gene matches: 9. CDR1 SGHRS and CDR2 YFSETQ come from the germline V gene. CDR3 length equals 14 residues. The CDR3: CASFPTSGRSEQFF. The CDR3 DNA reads TGCGCCAGCTTCCCCACTAGCGGGAGAAGTGAGCAGTTCTTC.

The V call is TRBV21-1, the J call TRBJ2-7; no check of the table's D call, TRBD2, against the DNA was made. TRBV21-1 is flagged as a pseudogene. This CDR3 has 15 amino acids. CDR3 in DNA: TGTGCCAGCAGCAAACTACTAGCGGGAGAGATGGTAGGGTACTTC. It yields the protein CASSKLLAGEMVGYF.

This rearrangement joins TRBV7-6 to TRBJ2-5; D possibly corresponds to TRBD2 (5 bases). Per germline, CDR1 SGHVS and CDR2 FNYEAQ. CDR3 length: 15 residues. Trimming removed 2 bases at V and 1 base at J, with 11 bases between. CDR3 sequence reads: CASSLRGNIQETQYF. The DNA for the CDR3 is TGTGCCAGCAGCTTAAGAGGGAATATCCAAGAGACCCAGTACTTC. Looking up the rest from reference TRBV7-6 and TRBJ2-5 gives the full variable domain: GAGVSQSPRYKVTKRGQDVALRCDPISGHVSLYWYRQALGQGPEFLTYFNYEAQQDKSGLPNDRFSAERPEGSISTLTIQRTEQRDSAMYRCASSLRGNIQETQYFGPGTRLLVL.

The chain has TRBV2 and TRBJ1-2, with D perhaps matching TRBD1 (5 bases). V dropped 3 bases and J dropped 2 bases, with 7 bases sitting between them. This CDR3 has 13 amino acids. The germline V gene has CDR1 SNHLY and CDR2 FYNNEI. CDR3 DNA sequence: TGTGCCAGCAGTGACCAGGGAAACTATGGCTACACCTTC. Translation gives CASSDQGNYGYTF.

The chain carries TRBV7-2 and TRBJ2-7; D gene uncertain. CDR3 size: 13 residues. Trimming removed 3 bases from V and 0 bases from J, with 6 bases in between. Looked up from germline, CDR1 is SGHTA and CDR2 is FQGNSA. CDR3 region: CASSFPSSYEQYF. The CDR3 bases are TGTGCCAGCAGCTTCCCCAGCTCCTACGAGCAGTACTTC.

In nucleotides, the CDR3 is TGCGCCAGCAGCTTGGCCTGGGGGGCAGCCTACGAGCAGTACTTC. Residues: CASSLAWGAAYEQYF. This rearrangement joins TRBV5-1 to TRBJ2-7, with D perhaps matching TRBD1 or TRBD2 (6 bases each). This CDR3 spans 15 amino acids. Germline V gene sequence: CDR1 SGHRS, CDR2 YFSETQ. With 0 bases removed from V and 2 bases from J, the gap between germline ends came to 12 bases. Looking up the rest from reference TRBV5-1 and TRBJ2-7 gives the full variable domain: KAGVTQTPRYLIKTRGQQVTLSCSPISGHRSVSWYQQTPGQGLQFLFEYFSETQRNKGNFPGRFSGRQFSNSRSEMNVSTLELGDSALYLCASSLAWGAAYEQYFGPGTRLTVT.

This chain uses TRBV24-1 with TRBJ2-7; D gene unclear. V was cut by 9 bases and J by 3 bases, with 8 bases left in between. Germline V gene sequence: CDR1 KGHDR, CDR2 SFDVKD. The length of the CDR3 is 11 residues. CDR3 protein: CATGSGYEQYF. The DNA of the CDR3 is TGTGCCACCGGGTCGGGCTACGAGCAGTACTTC.

This CDR3 reads CASSLGDRSQETQYF. CDR3 nucleotide sequence: TGCGCCAGCAGCTTGGGGGACAGGAGCCAAGAGACCCAGTACTTC. The rearrangement uses TRBV5-1 and TRBJ2-5, with 8 bases fitting TRBD1. V trimming: 0 bases; J trimming: 1 base; junction bases outside the gene matches: 2. The germline V gene encodes CDR1 SGHRS and CDR2 YFSETQ. CDR3 size: 15 residues.

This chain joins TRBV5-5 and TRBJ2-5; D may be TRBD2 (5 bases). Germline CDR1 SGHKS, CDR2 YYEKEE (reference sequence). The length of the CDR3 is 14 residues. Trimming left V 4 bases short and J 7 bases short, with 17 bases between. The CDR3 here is CASSRRGNAGTQYF. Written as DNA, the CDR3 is TGTGCCAGCAGCCGACGGGGTAACGCCGGGACCCAGTACTTC.

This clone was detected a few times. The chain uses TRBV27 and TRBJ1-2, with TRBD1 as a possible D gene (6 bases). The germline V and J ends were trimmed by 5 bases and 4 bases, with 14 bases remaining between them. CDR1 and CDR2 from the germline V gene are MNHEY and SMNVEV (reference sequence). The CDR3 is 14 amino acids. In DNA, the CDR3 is TGTGCCAGCAGTGCGCAGGGGTCCCTCTATGGCTACACCTTC. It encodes CASSAQGSLYGYTF.

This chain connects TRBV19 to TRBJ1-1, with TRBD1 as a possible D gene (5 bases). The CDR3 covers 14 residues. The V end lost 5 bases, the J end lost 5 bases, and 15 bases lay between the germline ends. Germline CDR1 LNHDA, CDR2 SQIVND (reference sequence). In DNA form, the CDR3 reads TGTGCCAGTAGTTTTGTCGGCGGGGGGACTGAAGCTTTCTTT. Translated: CASSFVGGGTEAFF.

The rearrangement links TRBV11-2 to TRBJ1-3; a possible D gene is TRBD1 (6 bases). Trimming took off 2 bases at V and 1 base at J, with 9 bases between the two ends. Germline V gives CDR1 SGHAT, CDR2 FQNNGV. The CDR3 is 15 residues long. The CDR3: CASSLTGTSGNTIYF. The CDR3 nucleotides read TGTGCCAGCAGCTTAACAGGGACTTCTGGAAACACCATATATTTT.

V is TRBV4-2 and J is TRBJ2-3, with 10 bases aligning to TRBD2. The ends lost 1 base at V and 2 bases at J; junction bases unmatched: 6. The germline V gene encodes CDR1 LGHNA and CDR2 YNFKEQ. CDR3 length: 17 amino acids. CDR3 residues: CASSQGRTSGTTDTQYF. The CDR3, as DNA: TGTGCCAGCAGCCAAGGTCGGACTAGCGGAACCACAGATACGCAGTATTTT.

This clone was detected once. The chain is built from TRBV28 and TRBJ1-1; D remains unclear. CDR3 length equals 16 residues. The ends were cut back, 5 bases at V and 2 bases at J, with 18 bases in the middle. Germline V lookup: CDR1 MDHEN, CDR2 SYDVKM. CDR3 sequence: CASSPPARVINTEAFF. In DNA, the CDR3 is TGTGCCAGCAGTCCCCCAGCCCGGGTGATTAACACTGAAGCTTTCTTT.

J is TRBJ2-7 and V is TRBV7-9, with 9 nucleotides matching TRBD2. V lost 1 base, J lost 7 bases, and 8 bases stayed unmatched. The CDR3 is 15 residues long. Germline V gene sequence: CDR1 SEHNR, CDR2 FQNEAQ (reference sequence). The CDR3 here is CASSLEGLAFGEQYF. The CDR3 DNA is TGTGCCAGCAGCTTAGAGGGACTAGCTTTCGGGGAGCAGTACTTC.

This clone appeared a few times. Here the CDR3 reads CASSIMGDRGYEQYF. The CDR3 DNA reads as TGTGCCAGTAGTATAATGGGCGACAGGGGGTACGAGCAGTACTTC. The rearrangement links TRBV19 to TRBJ2-7; 9 bases are shared with TRBD1. J gave up 4 bases and V 2 bases, and 6 bases lay outside the gene matches. Germline values: CDR1 LNHDA, CDR2 SQIVND (reference sequence). The CDR3 sequence is 15 residues long.

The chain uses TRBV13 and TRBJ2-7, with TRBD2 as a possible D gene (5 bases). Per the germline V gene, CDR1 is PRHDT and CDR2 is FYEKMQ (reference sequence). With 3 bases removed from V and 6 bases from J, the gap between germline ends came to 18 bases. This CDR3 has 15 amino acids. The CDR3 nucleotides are TGTGCCAGCAGCTTCGGCGTGGGAGTTATTTCCGAGCAGTACTTC. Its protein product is CASSFGVGVISEQYF. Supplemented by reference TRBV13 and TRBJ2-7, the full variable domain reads AAGVIQSPRHLIKEKRETATLKCYPIPRHDTVYWYQQGPGQDPQFLISFYEKMQSDKGSIPDRFSAQQFSDYHSELNMSSLELGDSALYFCASSFGVGVISEQYFGPGTRLTVT.